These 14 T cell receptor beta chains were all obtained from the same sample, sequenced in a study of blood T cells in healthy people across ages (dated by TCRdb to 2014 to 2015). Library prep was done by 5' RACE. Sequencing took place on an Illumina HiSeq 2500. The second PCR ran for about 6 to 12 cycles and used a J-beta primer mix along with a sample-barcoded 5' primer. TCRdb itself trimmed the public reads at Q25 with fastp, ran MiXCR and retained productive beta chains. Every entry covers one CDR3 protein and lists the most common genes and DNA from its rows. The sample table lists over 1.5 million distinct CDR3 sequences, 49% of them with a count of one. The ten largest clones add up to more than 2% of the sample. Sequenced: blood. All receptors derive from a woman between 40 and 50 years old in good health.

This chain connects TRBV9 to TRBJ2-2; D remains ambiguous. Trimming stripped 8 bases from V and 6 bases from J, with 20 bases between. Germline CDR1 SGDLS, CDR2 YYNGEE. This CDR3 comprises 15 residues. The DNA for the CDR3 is TGTGCCAGTGCGGCCCCTGCAGGATGGGCCGGGGAGCTGTTTTTT. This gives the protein CASAAPAGWAGELFF.

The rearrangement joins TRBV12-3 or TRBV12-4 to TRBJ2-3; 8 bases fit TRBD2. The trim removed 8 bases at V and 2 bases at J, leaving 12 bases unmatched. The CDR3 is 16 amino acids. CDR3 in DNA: TGTGCCAGCCGCCCTCTCGGGGGGGCCGTCACAGATACGCAGTATTTT. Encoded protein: CASRPLGGAVTDTQYF.

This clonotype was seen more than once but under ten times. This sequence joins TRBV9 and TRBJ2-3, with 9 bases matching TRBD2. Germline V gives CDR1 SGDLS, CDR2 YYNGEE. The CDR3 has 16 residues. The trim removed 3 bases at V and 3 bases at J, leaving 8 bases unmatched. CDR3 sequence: CASSARAGGGTDTQYF. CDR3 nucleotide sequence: TGTGCCAGCAGCGCTCGAGCGGGGGGAGGGACAGATACGCAGTATTTT. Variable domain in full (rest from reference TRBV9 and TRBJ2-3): DSGVTQTPKHLITATGQRVTLRCSPRSGDLSVYWYQQSLDQGLQFLIQYYNGEERAKGNILERFSAQQFPDLHSELNLSSLELGDSALYFCASSARAGGGTDTQYFGPGTRLTVL.

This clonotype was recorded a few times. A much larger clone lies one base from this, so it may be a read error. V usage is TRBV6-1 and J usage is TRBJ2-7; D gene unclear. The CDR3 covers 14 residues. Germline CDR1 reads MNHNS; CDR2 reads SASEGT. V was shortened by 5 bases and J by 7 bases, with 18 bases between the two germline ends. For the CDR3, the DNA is TGTGCCAGCAGTCCAATCCCTAATTCGAATGAGCAGTACTTC. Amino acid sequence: CASSPIPNSNEQYF.

The CDR3 sequence is CATSRDKNWAGTEAFF. The CDR3 region has the DNA TGTGCCACCAGCAGAGATAAGAACTGGGCAGGGACTGAAGCTTTCTTT. This sequence joins TRBV15 and TRBJ1-1; D may be TRBD1 (5 bases). CDR3 size: 16 residues. CDR1 is LNHNV, CDR2 YYDKDF, per germline (reference sequence). V was trimmed by 0 bases and J by 5 bases, leaving 16 bases between them.

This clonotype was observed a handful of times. CDR3 in DNA: TGCGCCAGCAGCGAAGTGTCCAAGCAAGAGACCCAGTACTTC. This translates into CASSEVSKQETQYF. The chain joins TRBV4-3 to TRBJ2-5; D gene uncertain. The CDR3 sequence is 14 residues long. Deletions cut 5 bases from V and 2 bases from J, with 12 bases between. Germline CDR1 and CDR2: LGHNA and YSLEER.

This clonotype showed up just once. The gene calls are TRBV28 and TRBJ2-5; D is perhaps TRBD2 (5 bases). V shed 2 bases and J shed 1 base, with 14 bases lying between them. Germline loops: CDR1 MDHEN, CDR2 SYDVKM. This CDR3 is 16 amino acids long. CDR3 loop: CASSLSRDKIQETQYF. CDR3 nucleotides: TGTGCCAGCAGTTTAAGCCGGGATAAGATCCAAGAGACCCAGTACTTC.

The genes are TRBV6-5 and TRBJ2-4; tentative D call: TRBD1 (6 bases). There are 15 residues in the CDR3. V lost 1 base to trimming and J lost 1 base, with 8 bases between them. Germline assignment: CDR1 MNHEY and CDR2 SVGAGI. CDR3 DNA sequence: TGTGCCAGCAGTTACTTCCAGGGGGCCAAAAACATTCAGTACTTC. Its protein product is CASSYFQGAKNIQYF.

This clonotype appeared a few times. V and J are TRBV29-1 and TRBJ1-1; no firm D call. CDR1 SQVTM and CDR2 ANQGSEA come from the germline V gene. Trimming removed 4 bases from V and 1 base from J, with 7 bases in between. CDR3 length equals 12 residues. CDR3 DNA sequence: TGCAGCGTTGTGGCAGGGAACACTGAAGCTTTCTTT. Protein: CSVVAGNTEAFF.

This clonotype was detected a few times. As DNA, the CDR3 is TGCAGTGCTGGGGGACAGGGGGAAGAGACCCAGTACTTC. Translating it yields CSAGGQGEETQYF. The J gene is TRBJ2-5, the V gene TRBV20-1, with 11 bases lining up with TRBD1. Germline lookup yields CDR1 DFQATT and CDR2 SNEGSKA (reference sequence). Trimming cost V 5 bases and J 3 bases; bases outside gene matches: 2. The CDR3 runs 13 residues.

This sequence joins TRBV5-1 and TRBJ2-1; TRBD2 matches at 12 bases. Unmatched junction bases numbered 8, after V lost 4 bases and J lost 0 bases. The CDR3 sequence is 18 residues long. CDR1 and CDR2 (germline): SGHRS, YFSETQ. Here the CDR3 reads CASSRGTSGLSSYNEQFF. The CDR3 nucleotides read TGCGCCAGCAGCCGTGGGACTAGCGGGCTTAGCTCCTACAATGAGCAGTTCTTC.

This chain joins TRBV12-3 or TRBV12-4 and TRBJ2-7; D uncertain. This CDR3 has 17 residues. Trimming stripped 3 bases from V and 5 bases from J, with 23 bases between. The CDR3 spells CASSFEFSGRPPNEQYF. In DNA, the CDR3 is TGTGCCAGCAGTTTTGAATTCTCCGGGCGCCCCCCGAACGAGCAGTACTTC.

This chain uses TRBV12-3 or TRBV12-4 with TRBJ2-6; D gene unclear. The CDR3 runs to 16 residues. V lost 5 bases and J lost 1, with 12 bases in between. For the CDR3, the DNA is TGTGCCAGCAGTGGTGGGCACCAGTCTGGGGCCAACGTCCTGACTTTC. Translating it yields CASSGGHQSGANVLTF.

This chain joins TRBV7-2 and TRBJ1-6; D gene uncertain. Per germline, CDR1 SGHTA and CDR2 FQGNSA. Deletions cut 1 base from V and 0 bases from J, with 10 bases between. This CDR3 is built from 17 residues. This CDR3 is CASSLGRPSSYNSPLHF. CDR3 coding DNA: TGTGCCAGCAGCTTAGGACGGCCCAGCTCCTATAATTCACCCCTCCACTTT.